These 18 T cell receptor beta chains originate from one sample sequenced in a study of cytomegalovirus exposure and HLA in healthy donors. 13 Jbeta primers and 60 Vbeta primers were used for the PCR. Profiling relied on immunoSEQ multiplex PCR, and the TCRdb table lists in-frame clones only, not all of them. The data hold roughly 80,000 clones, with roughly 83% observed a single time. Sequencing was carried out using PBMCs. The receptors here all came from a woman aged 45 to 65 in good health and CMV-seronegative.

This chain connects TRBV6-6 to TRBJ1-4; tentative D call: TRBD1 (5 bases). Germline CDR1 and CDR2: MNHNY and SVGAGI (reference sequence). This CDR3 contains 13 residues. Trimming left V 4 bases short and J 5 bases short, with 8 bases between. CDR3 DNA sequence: TGTGCCAGCAGTTCAAACAGGAATGAAAAACTGTTTTTT. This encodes CASSSNRNEKLFF.

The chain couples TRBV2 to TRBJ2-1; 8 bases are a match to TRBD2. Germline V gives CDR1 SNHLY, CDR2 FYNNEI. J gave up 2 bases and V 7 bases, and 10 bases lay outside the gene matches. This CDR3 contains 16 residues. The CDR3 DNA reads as TGTGCCAGCACTGGAAGGCGGGAGGCGGCCTACAATGAGCAGTTCTTC. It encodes CASTGRREAAYNEQFF.

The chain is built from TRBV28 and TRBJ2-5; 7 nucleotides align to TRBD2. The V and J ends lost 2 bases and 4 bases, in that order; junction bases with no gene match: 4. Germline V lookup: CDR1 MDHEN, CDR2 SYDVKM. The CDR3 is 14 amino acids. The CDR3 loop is CASSLEGGRETQYF. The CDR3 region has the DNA TGTGCCAGCAGTTTAGAGGGAGGGAGAGAGACCCAGTACTTC. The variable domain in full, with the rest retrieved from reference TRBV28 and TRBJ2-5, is DVKVTQSSRYLVKRTGEKVFLECVQDMDHENMFWYRQDPGLGLRLIYFSYDVKMKEKGDIPEGYSVSREKKERFSLILESASTNQTSMYLCASSLEGGRETQYFGPGTRLLVL.

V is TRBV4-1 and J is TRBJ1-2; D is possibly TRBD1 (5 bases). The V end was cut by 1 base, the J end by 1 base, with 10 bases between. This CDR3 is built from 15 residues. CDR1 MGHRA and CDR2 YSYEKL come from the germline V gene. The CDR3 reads CASSQVGERNYGYTF. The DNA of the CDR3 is TGCGCCAGCAGCCAAGTAGGGGAACGTAACTATGGCTACACCTTC.

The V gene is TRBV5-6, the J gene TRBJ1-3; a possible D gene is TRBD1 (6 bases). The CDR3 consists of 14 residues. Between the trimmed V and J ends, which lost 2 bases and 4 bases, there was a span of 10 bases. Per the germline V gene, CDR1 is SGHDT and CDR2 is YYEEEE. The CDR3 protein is CASSLGTKGNTIYF. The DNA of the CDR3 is TGTGCCAGCAGCTTAGGGACAAAAGGAAACACCATATATTTT.

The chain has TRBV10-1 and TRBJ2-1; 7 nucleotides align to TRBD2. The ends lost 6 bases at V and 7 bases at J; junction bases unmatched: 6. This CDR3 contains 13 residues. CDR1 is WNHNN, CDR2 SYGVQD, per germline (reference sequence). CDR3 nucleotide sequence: TGCGCCAGCAGGAGCGGGGTGACAAATGAGCAGTTCTTC. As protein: CASRSGVTNEQFF.

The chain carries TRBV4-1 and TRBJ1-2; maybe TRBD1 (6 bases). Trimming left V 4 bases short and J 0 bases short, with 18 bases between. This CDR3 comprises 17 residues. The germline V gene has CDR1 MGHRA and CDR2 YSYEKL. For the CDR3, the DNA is TGCGCCAGCAGCCCCGTCTCCGGACAGCCAGCTAACTATGGCTACACCTTC. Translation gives CASSPVSGQPANYGYTF.

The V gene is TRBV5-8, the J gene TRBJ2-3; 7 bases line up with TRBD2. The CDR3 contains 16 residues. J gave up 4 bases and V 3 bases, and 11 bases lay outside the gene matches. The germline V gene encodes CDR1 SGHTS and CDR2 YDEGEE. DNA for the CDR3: TGTGCCAGCAGCTCTCAACTAGCGCCCCATGCAGATACGCAGTATTTT. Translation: CASSSQLAPHADTQYF.

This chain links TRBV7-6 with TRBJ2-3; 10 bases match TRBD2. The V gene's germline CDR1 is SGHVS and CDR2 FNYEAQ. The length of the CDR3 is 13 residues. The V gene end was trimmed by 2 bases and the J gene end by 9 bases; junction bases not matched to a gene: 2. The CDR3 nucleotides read TGTGCCAGCAGCTTACTAGCGGGAGACACGCAGTATTTT. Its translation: CASSLLAGDTQYF.

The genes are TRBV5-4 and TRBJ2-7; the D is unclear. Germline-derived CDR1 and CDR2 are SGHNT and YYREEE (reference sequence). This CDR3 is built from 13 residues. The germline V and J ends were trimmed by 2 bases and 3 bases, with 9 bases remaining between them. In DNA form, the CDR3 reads TGTGCCAGCAGCTTAGGCCAGGACTACGAGCAGTACTTC. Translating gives CASSLGQDYEQYF.

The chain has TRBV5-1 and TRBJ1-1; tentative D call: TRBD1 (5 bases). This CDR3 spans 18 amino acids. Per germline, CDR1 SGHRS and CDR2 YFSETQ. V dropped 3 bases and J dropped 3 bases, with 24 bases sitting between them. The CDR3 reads CASSSLGQGEILYTEAFF. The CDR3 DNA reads TGCGCCAGCAGCTCATTAGGCCAGGGTGAAATTTTATACACTGAAGCTTTCTTT.

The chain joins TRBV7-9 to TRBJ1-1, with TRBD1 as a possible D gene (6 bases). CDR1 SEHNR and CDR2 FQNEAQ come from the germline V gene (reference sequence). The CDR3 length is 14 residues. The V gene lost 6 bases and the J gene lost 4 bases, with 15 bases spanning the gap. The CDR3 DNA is TGTGCCAGCAGGCCCGACAGGTACAGCACTGAAGCTTTCTTT. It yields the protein CASRPDRYSTEAFF.

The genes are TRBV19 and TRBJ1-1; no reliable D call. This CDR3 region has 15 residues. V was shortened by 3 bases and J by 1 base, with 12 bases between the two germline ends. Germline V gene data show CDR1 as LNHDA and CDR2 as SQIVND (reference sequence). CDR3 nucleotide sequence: TGTGCCAGTAGTATGCAGGCCGCCGGGAACACTGAAGCTTTCTTT. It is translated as CASSMQAAGNTEAFF.

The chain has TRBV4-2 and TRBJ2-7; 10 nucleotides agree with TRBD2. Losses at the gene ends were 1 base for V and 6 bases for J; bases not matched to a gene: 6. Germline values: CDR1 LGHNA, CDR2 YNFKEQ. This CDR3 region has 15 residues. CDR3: CASSQVTSGTGEQYF. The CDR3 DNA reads TGTGCCAGCAGCCAAGTTACTAGCGGGACAGGCGAGCAGTACTTC.

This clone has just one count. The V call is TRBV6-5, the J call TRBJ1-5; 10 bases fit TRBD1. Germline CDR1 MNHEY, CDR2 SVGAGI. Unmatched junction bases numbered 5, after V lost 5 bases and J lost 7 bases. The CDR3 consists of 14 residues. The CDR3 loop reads CASSPGQGHQPQHF. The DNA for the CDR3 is TGTGCCAGCAGTCCGGGACAGGGGCACCAGCCCCAGCATTTT.

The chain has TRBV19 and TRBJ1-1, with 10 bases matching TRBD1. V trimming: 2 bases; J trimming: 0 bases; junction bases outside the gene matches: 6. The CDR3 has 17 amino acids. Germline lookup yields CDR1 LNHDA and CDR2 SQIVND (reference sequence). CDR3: CASSIYIGTGVNTEAFF. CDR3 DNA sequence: TGTGCCAGTAGTATATACATCGGGACAGGGGTGAACACTGAAGCTTTCTTT.

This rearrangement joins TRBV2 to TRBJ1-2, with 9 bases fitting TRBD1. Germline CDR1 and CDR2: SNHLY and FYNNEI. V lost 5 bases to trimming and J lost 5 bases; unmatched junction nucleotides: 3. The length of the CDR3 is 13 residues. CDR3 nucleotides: TGTGCCAGCAGTCAGGACAGGGGTTATGGCTACACCTTC. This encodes CASSQDRGYGYTF.

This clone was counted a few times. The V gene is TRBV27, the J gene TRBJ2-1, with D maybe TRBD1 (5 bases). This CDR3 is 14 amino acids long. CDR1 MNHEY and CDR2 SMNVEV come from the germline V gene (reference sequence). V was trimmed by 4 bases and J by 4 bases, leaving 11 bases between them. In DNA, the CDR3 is TGTGCCAGCAGTTCCCCCCCAGGGTACAATGAGCAGTTCTTC. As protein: CASSSPPGYNEQFF.